One sample yielded the 30 T cell receptor beta chains listed below, sequenced in a study of T-cell reconstitution after alpha-beta-depleted transplantation in children. Construction of the TCRbeta library involved unique molecular identifiers. TCRdb re-called the PCR reads with MiXCR, one entry per CDR3 protein. Found here are around 300,000 distinct CDR3 sequences, 23% of them singletons; the top ten hold 11%. The starting material was PBMCs, mostly from graft donor cells, obtained 180 days after TCRalphabeta/CD19-depleted stem cell transplant. All receptors derive from a male patient under 18 who had a stem cell transplant for acute lymphoblastic leukemia, so the T cells may come from the graft donor.

This clonotype was counted many times. V is TRBV27 and J is TRBJ1-1, with D uncertain. Trimming removed 7 bases from V and 0 bases from J, with 18 bases in between. This CDR3 spans 16 amino acids. Per germline, CDR1 MNHEY and CDR2 SMNVEV (reference sequence). The CDR3 bases are TGTGCCAGCATACTCAACCCGGGCGGAATGAACACTGAAGCTTTCTTT. Translation: CASILNPGGMNTEAFF.

There are a few counts of this clonotype. The chain employs TRBV9 and TRBJ2-5; 9 positions match TRBD1. Germline V gene lookup returns CDR1 SGDLS and CDR2 YYNGEE. The CDR3 is 15 residues long. V lost 3 bases and J lost 4; bases outside the gene matches: 7. As DNA, the CDR3 is TGTGCCAGCAGCGCTCCGGGACAGGGCTTAGAGACCCAGTACTTC. This sequence encodes CASSAPGQGLETQYF.

This clonotype was counted a few times. This sequence joins TRBV5-1 and TRBJ2-3; D may correspond to TRBD1 or TRBD2 (5 bases each). Looked up from germline, CDR1 is SGHRS and CDR2 is YFSETQ. Trimming removed 4 bases at V and 1 base at J, with 19 bases between. CDR3 length: 17 amino acids. CDR3 in DNA: TGCGCCAGCAGCACGGGGCACGGGGCTCTTGGCACAGATACGCAGTATTTT. This sequence encodes CASSTGHGALGTDTQYF.

The V gene is TRBV5-4, the J gene TRBJ2-4; no clear D gene. The CDR3 is made up of 17 amino acids. V was trimmed by 2 bases and J by 2 bases, leaving 17 bases between them. Looked up from germline, CDR1 is SGHNT and CDR2 is YYREEE (reference sequence). Here the CDR3 reads CASSFSPSFVPKNIQYF. The DNA for the CDR3 is TGTGCCAGCAGCTTTAGTCCCTCCTTCGTGCCCAAAAACATTCAGTACTTC.

This clonotype showed up just a few times. The gene calls are TRBV4-1 and TRBJ1-2, with a tentative D call TRBD1 (6 bases). V was trimmed by 6 bases and J by 2 bases, leaving 13 bases between them. CDR3 length: 14 amino acids. Germline lookup yields CDR1 MGHRA and CDR2 YSYEKL. The CDR3 DNA reads TGCGCCAGCAGACAGACAGGAGCCAACTATGGCTACACCTTC. Translating it yields CASRQTGANYGYTF.

The CDR3 protein is CASSKGDSYSYGYTF. CDR3 bases: TGTGCCAGCAGCAAAGGGGACAGTTACTCCTATGGCTACACCTTC. The V call is TRBV7-9, the J call TRBJ1-2, with 7 bases fitting TRBD1. Per germline, CDR1 SEHNR and CDR2 FQNEAQ (reference sequence). The CDR3 sequence is 15 residues long. J was trimmed by 4 bases and V by 5 bases; bases with no gene match: 10.

V usage is TRBV5-5 and J usage is TRBJ2-7, with TRBD1 identical over 11 bases. The CDR3 spans 16 residues. V trimming: 0 bases; J trimming: 12 bases; junction bases outside the gene matches: 14. Germline V gene sequence: CDR1 SGHKS, CDR2 YYEKEE (reference sequence). CDR3 sequence: CASSLVGTGGLWSGYF. The CDR3 DNA reads TGTGCCAGCAGCTTGGTCGGGACAGGGGGTTTGTGGTCCGGGTACTTC. Supplemented by reference TRBV5-5 and TRBJ2-7, the full variable domain reads DAGVTQSPTHLIKTRGQQVTLRCSPISGHKSVSWYQQVLGQGPQFIFQYYEKEERGRGNFPDRFSARQFPNYSSELNVNALLLGDSALYLCASSLVGTGGLWSGYFGPGTRLTVT.

The V call is TRBV5-1, the J call TRBJ1-5; no reliable D call. Germline-derived CDR1 and CDR2 are SGHRS and YFSETQ. V was pared by 0 bases and J by 5 bases, with 6 bases between. The CDR3 contains 13 residues. CDR3 residues: CASSLVTDQPQHF. The CDR3 bases are TGCGCCAGCAGCTTGGTTACAGATCAGCCCCAGCATTTT.

The chain couples TRBV11-1 to TRBJ2-1; 12 nucleotides match TRBD2. This CDR3 is 20 amino acids long. With 3 bases clipped from V and 0 bases from J, the junction kept 12 bases outside the gene matches. The germline V gene has CDR1 SGHAT and CDR2 FQDESV (reference sequence). CDR3 DNA sequence: TGTGCCAGCAGCTTTTCCCCGACTAGCGGGAGAGGAGCCTCCTACAATGAGCAGTTCTTC. Translating gives CASSFSPTSGRGASYNEQFF.

The chain carries TRBV12-5 and TRBJ2-1, with 9 nucleotides matching TRBD1. CDR1 LGHNT and CDR2 FRNRAP come from the germline V gene. The ends lost 0 bases at V and 9 bases at J; junction bases unmatched: 24. This CDR3 is built from 21 residues. CDR3: CASGLVGSRWPHTGGKVEQFF. The CDR3 bases are TGTGCTAGTGGTTTGGTAGGAAGTAGATGGCCACACACAGGGGGCAAGGTTGAGCAGTTCTTC.

V usage is TRBV6-1 and J usage is TRBJ1-6; 7 nucleotides line up with TRBD1. J lost 8 bases, V lost 2 bases, and 6 bases had no gene match. The CDR3 is 15 residues long. Germline CDR1 and CDR2: MNHNS and SASEGT. This CDR3 is CASSEYGTADSPLHF. The CDR3 DNA reads as TGTGCCAGCAGTGAATATGGGACAGCTGATTCACCCCTCCACTTT.

In its sample, this clonotype was seen a few times. The chain has TRBV6-4 and TRBJ2-3; 13 bases align to TRBD2. Per the germline V gene, CDR1 is MRHNA and CDR2 is SNTAGT. This CDR3 spans 15 amino acids. The ends lost 10 bases at V and 4 bases at J; junction bases unmatched: 8. The CDR3 here is CATQRLAGGPDTQYF. In DNA, the CDR3 is TGTGCCACCCAAAGACTAGCGGGAGGCCCAGATACGCAGTATTTT.

This sequence joins TRBV12-3 or TRBV12-4 and TRBJ2-7, with D perhaps TRBD1 (5 bases). CDR3 length: 13 amino acids. Trimming removed 2 bases at V and 7 bases at J, with 12 bases between. The CDR3 DNA reads TGTGCCAGCAGTTTACCCCACAGGAGTGAGCAGTACTTC. Translation gives CASSLPHRSEQYF.

This chain uses TRBV9 with TRBJ2-1, with D possibly being TRBD1 (8 bases). Trimming took 1 base from V and 13 from J, leaving 18 bases between them. The CDR3 spans 14 residues. CDR1 SGDLS and CDR2 YYNGEE come from the germline V gene. CDR3 DNA: TGTGCCAGCAGCGTACCCGGGGGAGGGACAGGTCAGTTCTTC. Encoded protein: CASSVPGGGTGQFF. Full variable domain (rest looked up from reference TRBV9 and TRBJ2-1): DSGVTQTPKHLITATGQRVTLRCSPRSGDLSVYWYQQSLDQGLQFLIQYYNGEERAKGNILERFSAQQFPDLHSELNLSSLELGDSALYFCASSVPGGGTGQFFGPGTRLTVL.

The chain links TRBV7-2 to TRBJ2-1; D gene unclear. The CDR3 is 14 residues long. The germline gives CDR1 SGHTA, CDR2 FQGNSA. The V end lost 8 bases, the J end lost 4 bases, and 15 bases lay between the germline ends. DNA for the CDR3: TGTGCCAGCTTGAAGCACTCTTTTTACAATGAGCAGTTCTTC. Its protein product is CASLKHSFYNEQFF.

This clonotype appeared many times. The V call is TRBV12-3 or TRBV12-4, the J call TRBJ1-1; D is undetermined. The CDR3 consists of 12 residues. Trimming stripped 2 bases from V and 5 bases from J, with 6 bases between. The chain's CDR3 is CASSLWGTEAFF. DNA of the CDR3: TGTGCCAGCAGTTTATGGGGTACTGAAGCTTTCTTT.

The chain joins TRBV5-1 to TRBJ1-6; TRBD1 aligns across 7 bases. Per the germline V gene, CDR1 is SGHRS and CDR2 is YFSETQ. CDR3 length: 16 residues. V lost 3 bases to trimming and J lost 2 bases; unmatched junction nucleotides: 5. The CDR3 DNA reads TGCGCCAGCAGCTCGGGACAGTGGGCCTATAATTCACCCCTCCACTTT. Translated: CASSSGQWAYNSPLHF.

This clonotype was detected only a few times. The chain is built from TRBV27 and TRBJ2-7, with 9 bases lining up with TRBD1. CDR1 is MNHEY, CDR2 SMNVEV, per germline (reference sequence). CDR3 length equals 17 residues. The trim removed 2 bases at V and 3 bases at J, leaving 11 bases unmatched. The CDR3 loop reads CASSLRGTGFGIYEQYF. The CDR3 nucleotides read TGTGCCAGCAGTTTAAGGGGGACAGGGTTTGGGATCTACGAGCAGTACTTC.

Here the CDR3 reads CASTSYGGYIYNSPLHF. As DNA, the CDR3 is TGTGCCAGCACCTCGTATGGGGGGTACATTTATAATTCACCCCTCCACTTT. The chain has TRBV7-2 and TRBJ1-6; tentative D call: TRBD1 (5 bases). Per germline, CDR1 SGHTA and CDR2 FQGNSA. CDR3 size: 17 residues. V lost 7 bases and J 4 bases, leaving 20 bases between the germline ends.

This clonotype was observed a handful of times. The chain is built from TRBV5-1 and TRBJ2-7; TRBD2 agrees at 10 bases. This CDR3 comprises 13 residues. Trimming removed 7 bases from V and 4 bases from J; junction bases left unmatched: 5. Looked up from germline, CDR1 is SGHRS and CDR2 is YFSETQ. The chain's CDR3 is CASRIAGGYEQYF. The CDR3 DNA sequence: TGCGCCAGCCGGATAGCGGGAGGATACGAGCAGTACTTC.

The V call is TRBV6-1, the J call TRBJ1-1; no reliable D call. V gave up 8 bases and J gave up 1 base, with 11 bases separating them. CDR3 size: 13 residues. Germline V CDR1 and CDR2: MNHNS, SASEGT. As DNA, the CDR3 is TGTGCCAGCTGGGTGGCGCCGAACACTGAAGCTTTCTTT. It yields the protein CASWVAPNTEAFF.

A few counts support this clonotype. The chain employs TRBV5-1 and TRBJ2-7, with 10 positions matching TRBD2. V gave up 2 bases and J gave up 7 bases; unmatched junction bases: 15. This CDR3 contains 17 residues. The germline CDR1 and CDR2 sequences are SGHRS and YFSETQ. For the CDR3, the DNA is TGCGCCAGCAGCTTTGGACTAGCGGAGGGGGTTGCGAGGGAGCAGTACTTC. It is translated as CASSFGLAEGVAREQYF.

This clonotype was picked up a small number of times. CDR3 sequence reads: CASNEVGLAGGPYNEQFF. DNA for the CDR3: TGTGCCAGCAACGAGGTGGGACTAGCGGGAGGGCCCTACAATGAGCAGTTCTTC. This chain links TRBV9 with TRBJ2-1; TRBD2 matches at 16 bases. Looked up from germline, CDR1 is SGDLS and CDR2 is YYNGEE. V gave up 6 bases and J gave up 2 bases; unmatched junction bases: 8. The CDR3 sequence is 18 residues long.

V is TRBV5-1 and J is TRBJ2-3; 10 bases are shared with TRBD2. The CDR3 is 16 amino acids. V lost 4 bases and J lost 2; bases outside the gene matches: 7. In germline, CDR1 is SGHRS, CDR2 YFSETQ. The CDR3 nucleotides are TGCGCCAGCAGCGAACAGCGGGAGGGCCTCACAGATACGCAGTATTTT. Residues: CASSEQREGLTDTQYF. The full variable domain, its missing parts supplied by reference TRBV5-1 and TRBJ2-3, is KAGVTQTPRYLIKTRGQQVTLSCSPISGHRSVSWYQQTPGQGLQFLFEYFSETQRNKGNFPGRFSGRQFSNSRSEMNVSTLELGDSALYLCASSEQREGLTDTQYFGPGTRLTVL.

This clonotype was detected a few times. The chain recombines TRBV12-3 or TRBV12-4 with TRBJ2-4, with 10 bases aligning to TRBD1. This CDR3 region has 14 residues. Trimming cost V 3 bases and J 7 bases; bases outside gene matches: 3. CDR3 DNA sequence: TGTGCCAGCAGTTTCTCGGGACAGGGGAACATTCAGTACTTC. Translating it yields CASSFSGQGNIQYF.

Regarding this clonotype: This could be a read error, since a much larger clone is one nucleotide away. This chain joins TRBV5-1 and TRBJ2-7, with 10 bases matching TRBD2. The CDR3 sequence is 14 residues long. Per the germline V gene, CDR1 is SGHRS and CDR2 is YFSETQ. Germline trimming cut 3 bases from V and 3 bases from J; bases unmatched to any gene: 3. The CDR3 protein is CASSSGLAFYEQYF. In DNA form, the CDR3 reads TGCGCCAGCAGCTCGGGACTAGCGTTCTACGAGCAGTACTTC.

The V and J genes are TRBV5-1 and TRBJ1-3, with no clear D. This CDR3 comprises 14 residues. Trimming removed 1 base at V and 12 bases at J, with 17 bases between. Germline V gene sequence: CDR1 SGHRS, CDR2 YFSETQ. DNA for the CDR3: TGCGCCAGCAGCTTGAGAGGACCGAAATACCACATATATTTT. It yields the protein CASSLRGPKYHIYF.

The table lists this clonotype with a few counts. The chain has TRBV20-1 and TRBJ1-1; D gene ambiguous. The germline V gene has CDR1 DFQATT and CDR2 SNEGSKA (reference sequence). Trimming cost V 0 bases and J 11 bases, with 10 bases left between them. The CDR3 consists of 11 residues. This CDR3 reads CSARDLTNAFF. The CDR3 nucleotides read TGCAGTGCTAGAGATCTAACAAACGCTTTCTTT.

The chain links TRBV27 to TRBJ2-6; D ambiguous. The CDR3 sequence is 17 residues long. V lost 1 base and J 1 base, leaving 11 bases between the germline ends. Germline V lookup: CDR1 MNHEY, CDR2 SMNVEV (reference sequence). The CDR3 DNA reads TGTGCCAGCAGTTTATTGGGCCGGCGGTCTGGGGCCAACGTCCTGACTTTC. Its protein is CASSLLGRRSGANVLTF.

The chain is built from TRBV4-1 and TRBJ1-5, with a weak D call TRBD1 (5 bases). V was pared by 1 base and J by 2 bases, with 9 bases between. The CDR3 extends over 15 amino acids. Germline CDR1 and CDR2: MGHRA and YSYEKL. In DNA form, the CDR3 reads TGCGCCAGCAGCCAAGCAGGGAAAGGCAATCAGCCCCAGCATTTT. Amino acid sequence: CASSQAGKGNQPQHF.